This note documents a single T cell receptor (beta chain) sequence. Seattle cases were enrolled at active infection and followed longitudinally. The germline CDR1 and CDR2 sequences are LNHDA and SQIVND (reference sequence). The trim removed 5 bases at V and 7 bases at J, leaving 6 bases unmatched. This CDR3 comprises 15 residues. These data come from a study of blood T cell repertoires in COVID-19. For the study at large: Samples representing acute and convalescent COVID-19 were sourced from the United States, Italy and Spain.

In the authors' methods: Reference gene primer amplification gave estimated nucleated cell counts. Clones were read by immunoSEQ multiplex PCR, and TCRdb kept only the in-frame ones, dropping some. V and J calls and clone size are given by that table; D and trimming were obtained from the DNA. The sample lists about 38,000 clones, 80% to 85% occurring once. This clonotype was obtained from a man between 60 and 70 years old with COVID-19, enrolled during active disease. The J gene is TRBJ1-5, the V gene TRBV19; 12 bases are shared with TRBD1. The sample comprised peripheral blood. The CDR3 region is CASSLRDRGQQPQHF. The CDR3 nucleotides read TGTGCCAGTAGTCTCCGGGACAGGGGGCAACAGCCCCAGCATTTT.